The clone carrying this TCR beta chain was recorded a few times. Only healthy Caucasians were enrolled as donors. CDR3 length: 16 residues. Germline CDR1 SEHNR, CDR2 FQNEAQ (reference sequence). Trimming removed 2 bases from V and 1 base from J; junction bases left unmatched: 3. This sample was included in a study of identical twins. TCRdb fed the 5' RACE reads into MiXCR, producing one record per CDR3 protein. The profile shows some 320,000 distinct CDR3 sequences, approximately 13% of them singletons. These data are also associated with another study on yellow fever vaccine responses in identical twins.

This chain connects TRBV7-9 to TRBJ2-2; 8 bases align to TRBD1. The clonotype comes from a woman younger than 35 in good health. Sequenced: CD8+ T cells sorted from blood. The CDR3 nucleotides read TGTGCCAGCAGCTTACCCGGGACAGGGAACACCGGGGAGCTGTTTTTT. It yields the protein CASSLPGTGNTGELFF.